This TCR beta chain was documented in a study of breast tumors, draining lymph nodes, adjacent tissues. The CDR3 is 15 amino acids. Germline V gene lookup returns CDR1 SGHNT and CDR2 YENEEA. Unmatched junction bases numbered 6, after V lost 4 bases and J lost 4 bases. The lymph nodes were axillary draining lymph nodes from breast cancer patients. TCRdb itself ran the multiplex PCR reads through MiXCR, one entry per CDR3 protein. The table shows 150,000 to 200,000 distinct CDR3 sequences, with approximately 30% occurring only once. This clonotype appeared many times. The gene calls are TRBV11-3 and TRBJ2-3; 9 bases are shared with TRBD1. The TCR sequence derives from a female donor with breast cancer. Some clones in this sample may be carry-over from other donors' samples. The sequenced sample was axillary lymph node tissue. CDR3 DNA: TGTGCCAGCAGCTCCCGGGACAGGGACGCAGATACGCAGTATTTT. Its protein product is CASSSRDRDADTQYF.